This T cell receptor (beta chain) was identified in a study of cytomegalovirus exposure and HLA in healthy donors. This PCR relied on a set of 60 Vbeta primers and 13 Jbeta primers. Data came from immunoSEQ multiplex PCR; TCRdb stores just in-frame clones and leaves some out. The repertoire consists of tens of thousands of clones, with approximately 52% occurring once and the leading ten covering about 12%. This CDR3 has 11 residues. V shed 8 bases and J shed 5 bases, with 9 bases lying between them. Germline V lookup: CDR1 SNHLY, CDR2 FYNNEI. This receptor was identified in a human donor in good health. Sequencing used PBMCs. The chain joins TRBV2 to TRBJ2-5; TRBD1 might be the D (5 bases). CDR3 sequence: CASGASETQYF. In nucleotides, the CDR3 is TGTGCCAGCGGGGCATCCGAGACCCAGTACTTC. Drawing the rest from reference TRBV2 and TRBJ2-5, the complete variable domain is EPEVTQTPSHQVTQMGQEVILRCVPISNHLYFYWYRQILGQKVEFLVSFYNNEISEKSEIFDDQFSVERPDGSNFTLKIRSTKLEDSAMYFCASGASETQYFGPGTRLLVL.